This T cell receptor (beta chain) was recorded in a study of patients and donors after allogeneic stem cell transplantation. This clonotype has only a few counts. TCRdb re-derived calls from the RT-PCR reads in MiXCR, one entry per CDR3 protein. The sample records tens of thousands of distinct CDR3 sequences, roughly 29% being singletons. Per the germline V gene, CDR1 is LNHDA and CDR2 is SQIVND (reference sequence). CDR3 length: 15 residues. V was pared by 3 bases and J by 0 bases, with 9 bases between. The sequencing sample was made of blood, either unsorted or a sorted T cell fraction (not recorded which). This TCR was recovered from a human donor who was either an allogeneic HSCT recipient or a stem cell or donor lymphocyte infusion donor (not recorded which). It is not recorded whose cells these are; they may come from a transplant donor. The J gene is TRBJ1-3, the V gene TRBV19; D is uncertain. CDR3: CASSMKVSSGNTIYF. The CDR3 bases are TGTGCCAGTAGTATGAAAGTTAGCTCTGGAAACACCATATATTTT.